These 20 T cell receptor beta chains came from one sample sequenced in a study of blood T cells in healthy people across ages. The use of a sample-barcoded 5' primer and a J-beta primer mix characterized a second PCR of roughly 6 to 11 cycles. TCRdb analysed the 5' RACE reads with MiXCR anew, one entry per CDR3 protein. The sample lists about 1.4 million distinct CDR3 sequences, around 59% seen once, with 6.7% in the top ten. Sequencing used blood. The receptors here all came from a man aged 18-30 years in good health.

CDR3 bases: TGTGCCAGCAGGGCTGACAGAAGCTCCTACGAGCAGTACTTC. Encoded protein: CASRADRSSYEQYF. The V and J genes are TRBV2 and TRBJ2-7; weak D call: TRBD1 (5 bases). Germline values: CDR1 SNHLY, CDR2 FYNNEI. The V and J ends lost 6 bases and 0 bases respectively, with 12 bases between them. The CDR3 extends over 14 amino acids.

About this clonotype: Since a much larger clone is just one base distant, this may be a read error. The rearrangement links TRBV6-5 to TRBJ2-7; D uncertain. The CDR3 totals 10 residues. Germline-derived CDR1 and CDR2 are MNHEY and SVGAGI. CDR3 coding DNA: TGTGCCAGCGGTACCTACGAGCGGTACTTC. Translating it yields CASGTYERYF.

The chain is built from TRBV30 and TRBJ2-1, with D possibly being TRBD2 (5 bases). V lost 5 bases and J 6 bases, leaving 17 bases between the germline ends. The CDR3 is 14 amino acids. Germline-derived CDR1 and CDR2 are GTSNPN and SVGIG (reference sequence). The chain's CDR3 is CAWRRLWNSNEQFF. The CDR3 DNA follows: TGTGCCTGGCGGAGGCTGTGGAATAGCAATGAGCAGTTCTTC.

The J gene is TRBJ2-7, the V gene TRBV7-9, with D unclear. Germline-derived CDR1 and CDR2 are SEHNR and FQNEAQ (reference sequence). The CDR3 runs 15 residues. Between the trimmed V and J ends, which lost 6 bases and 0 bases, there was a span of 15 bases. In DNA form, the CDR3 reads TGTGCCAGCAGTCCCCCGCTGGCGGACTCCTACGAGCAGTACTTC. Its translation is CASSPPLADSYEQYF. Based on the CDR3 plus reference TRBV7-9 and TRBJ2-7, the full variable domain is DTGVSQNPRHKITKRGQNVTFRCDPISEHNRLYWYRQTLGQGPEFLTYFQNEAQLEKSRLLSDRFSAERPKGSFSTLEIQRTEQGDSAMYLCASSPPLADSYEQYFGPGTRLTVT.

The chain links TRBV20-1 to TRBJ2-5; D call uncertain. Looked up from germline, CDR1 is DFQATT and CDR2 is SNEGSKA (reference sequence). The CDR3 sequence is 12 residues long. V lost 4 bases and J lost 5, with 11 bases in between. The CDR3 protein is CSAKGVYETQYF. The CDR3 DNA sequence: TGCAGTGCTAAGGGTGTATACGAGACCCAGTACTTC.

V gene TRBV25-1 combines with J gene TRBJ1-4; D remains ambiguous. This CDR3 comprises 17 residues. CDR1 is MGHDK, CDR2 SYGVNS, per germline. V gave up 3 bases and J gave up 0 bases, with 14 bases separating them. CDR3 sequence: CASSEHSGGATNEKLFF. The CDR3 DNA follows: TGTGCCAGCAGTGAGCACAGCGGCGGCGCAACTAATGAAAAACTGTTTTTT.

The CDR3 loop reads CSVEGPQVNTEAFF. The CDR3 DNA reads as TGCAGCGTTGAAGGTCCACAGGTGAACACTGAAGCTTTCTTT. The V call is TRBV29-1, the J call TRBJ1-1, with D possibly TRBD1 on 5 matching bases. This CDR3 region has 14 residues. The germline V gene has CDR1 SQVTM and CDR2 ANQGSEA. The V end lost 1 base, the J end lost 0 bases, and 9 bases lay between the germline ends.

This clonotype was detected a few times. The chain links TRBV20-1 to TRBJ1-6; TRBD1 aligns across 9 bases. The CDR3 loop spans 15 amino acids. Germline assignment: CDR1 DFQATT and CDR2 SNEGSKA (reference sequence). V lost 0 bases to trimming and J lost 6 bases; unmatched junction nucleotides: 3. CDR3 region: CSARDPGQGNSPLHF. The CDR3 bases are TGCAGTGCTAGAGATCCGGGACAGGGTAATTCACCCCTCCACTTT.

In regard to this clonotype: It may be a read error: a sequence one base away is much more abundant. This chain connects TRBV6-1 to TRBJ2-2; 9 bases match TRBD2. This CDR3 spans 14 amino acids. Per germline, CDR1 MNHNS and CDR2 SASEGT. CDR3: CVGSGSVDTGELFF. For the CDR3, the DNA is TGTGTCGGTAGCGGGAGTGTCGACACCGGGGAGCTGTTTTTT.

The CDR3 DNA reads as TGTGCCAGCAGTCAGGGAGGGGCCGGCTACACTGAAGCTTTCTTT. This gives the protein CASSQGGAGYTEAFF. The rearrangement uses TRBV6-5 and TRBJ1-1; TRBD1 is a possible D gene (5 bases). Germline CDR1 is MNHEY and CDR2 is SVGAGI. Trimming shortened V by 5 bases and J by 3 bases, and 16 bases separated the two germline ends. This CDR3 is built from 15 residues.

In this sample, this clonotype turned up a few times. The chain couples TRBV12-3 or TRBV12-4 to TRBJ2-7, with 7 bases aligning to TRBD1. V shed 3 bases and J 3 bases; nucleotides not matched to a gene: 8. The CDR3 sequence is 15 residues long. The CDR3 bases are TGTGCCAGCAGTTTGGCAGGGGGTAACTTCTACGAGCAGTACTTC. It encodes CASSLAGGNFYEQYF.

The genes are TRBV10-3 and TRBJ2-7; perhaps TRBD1 as D (6 bases). Per germline, CDR1 ENHRY and CDR2 SYGVKD. There are 12 residues in the CDR3. V was shortened by 10 bases and J by 3 bases, with 13 bases between the two germline ends. CDR3 amino acids: CATLDRNYEQYF. The CDR3 DNA is TGTGCCACCCTGGACAGAAACTACGAGCAGTACTTC.

This clonotype was detected a few times. The chain has TRBV3-1 and TRBJ2-7, with D unresolved. CDR1 and CDR2 (germline): LGHDT, YNNKEL (reference sequence). The CDR3 totals 13 residues. V dropped 4 bases and J dropped 3 bases, with 10 bases sitting between them. The CDR3 DNA is TGTGCCAGCAGCCGGGGTATCGTCTACGAGCAGTACTTC. It is translated as CASSRGIVYEQYF.

The V and J genes are TRBV10-3 and TRBJ1-2, with a weak D call TRBD1 (5 bases). CDR1 is ENHRY and CDR2 is SYGVKD in the germline V gene. V lost 10 bases to trimming and J lost 4 bases, with 13 bases between them. The CDR3 is 12 amino acids. CDR3 protein: CATGAVSYGYTF. DNA for the CDR3: TGTGCCACTGGGGCAGTCAGCTATGGCTACACCTTC.

This chain connects TRBV12-3 or TRBV12-4 to TRBJ2-2, with D unresolved. The CDR3 is made up of 14 amino acids. Trimming pared 5 bases from V and 8 bases from J, leaving 15 bases between. CDR3: CASSADLTPGELFF. The CDR3 DNA reads TGTGCCAGCAGTGCGGACCTGACCCCGGGGGAGCTGTTTTTT.

This clonotype was observed a few times. The chain links TRBV4-1 to TRBJ2-7; 8 nucleotides agree with TRBD2. Losses at the gene ends were 0 bases for V and 2 bases for J; bases not matched to a gene: 0. Germline-derived CDR1 and CDR2 are MGHRA and YSYEKL. The CDR3 has 14 residues. The CDR3 reads CASSQELAAYEQYF. The CDR3 DNA follows: TGCGCCAGCAGCCAAGAACTAGCGGCCTACGAGCAGTACTTC.

This clonotype turned up a few times. This sequence joins TRBV2 and TRBJ2-4; D unresolved. Looked up from germline, CDR1 is SNHLY and CDR2 is FYNNEI. Trimming removed 7 bases at V and 3 bases at J, with 25 bases between. The CDR3 is 18 amino acids. The CDR3 DNA reads as TGTGCCAGCACTAGAGACTTGACCCCTTACGAGGACAAAAACATTCAGTACTTC. This translates into CASTRDLTPYEDKNIQYF.

The J gene is TRBJ2-1, the V gene TRBV7-9; D call uncertain. The V end lost 2 bases, the J end lost 1 base, and 6 bases lay between the germline ends. Germline CDR1 is SEHNR and CDR2 is FQNEAQ (reference sequence). The CDR3 runs 14 residues. CDR3 in amino acids: CASSLTESYNEQFF. CDR3 bases: TGTGCCAGCAGCTTAACAGAGTCCTACAATGAGCAGTTCTTC.

This chain links TRBV20-1 with TRBJ1-1; no reliable D call. V was trimmed by 2 bases and J by 0 bases, leaving 13 bases between them. The germline V gene has CDR1 DFQATT and CDR2 SNEGSKA (reference sequence). There are 15 residues in the CDR3. CDR3 bases: TGCAGTGCTAGATCCAGCGGGCAGCTGAACACTGAAGCTTTCTTT. Its translation: CSARSSGQLNTEAFF.

The CDR3: CASSAGTGVSPLHF. CDR3 coding DNA: TGTGCCAGCAGTGCCGGGACAGGGGTCTCACCCCTCCACTTT. The chain combines TRBV12-3 or TRBV12-4 with TRBJ1-6; 10 nucleotides align to TRBD1. This CDR3 has 14 amino acids. Unmatched junction bases numbered 5, after V lost 5 bases and J lost 10 bases.